Listed below are T cell receptor beta chains from one sample, sequenced in a study of technical replicates of blood from a handful of donors. Method: immunoSEQ multiplex PCR; TCRdb's copy keeps in-frame clones and lacks some. The profile shows some 60,000 clones, around nine tenths of them singletons. The sample comprised PBMCs. The receptors come from a human donor in good health. Some clones in this sample may be carry-over from other donors' samples. Each CDR3 is given with its conserved first and last residue. D genes are given only for firm matches. Only part of the rows carry a size: once, few, many, or a class if the clone is expanded.

TRBD1 | NA | TRBJ1-2 | TRBV6-6 | CASSDAGTAYGYTF | TGTGCCAGCAGTGATGCCGGGACAGCGTATGGCTACACCTTC
NA | NA | TRBJ1-1 | TRBV11-2 | CASSPTEVNTEAFF | TGTGCCAGCAGCCCCACTGAAGTTAACACTGAAGCTTTCTTT
NA | NA | TRBJ1-2 | TRBV11-2 | CASSLVGTISGYTF | TGTGCCAGCAGCTTAGTTGGGACAATTTCTGGCTACACCTTC
TRBD2 | NA | TRBJ2-1 | TRBV5-1 | CASSFTLKTSGGALGQFF | TGCGCCAGCAGCTTCACCCTAAAGACTAGCGGGGGGGCCCTAGGGCAGTTCTTC
TRBD1 | NA | TRBJ2-6 | TRBV23-1 | CASSQPLTGHGANVLTF | TGCGCCAGCAGTCAACCCCTGACAGGGCACGGGGCCAACGTCCTGACTTTC
TRBD1 | NA | TRBJ2-7 | TRBV18 | CASSPQGQGVYEQYF | TGTGCCAGCTCCCCACAGGGACAGGGGGTTTACGAGCAGTACTTC
TRBD2 | NA | TRBJ2-1 | TRBV30 | CAFYPLAGGYNEQFF | TGTGCCTTCTACCCTTTAGCGGGGGGGTACAATGAGCAGTTCTTC
NA | NA | TRBJ2-7 | TRBV11-2 | CASSLASGGSYEQYF | TGTGCCAGCAGCTTAGCTTCAGGGGGGTCCTACGAGCAGTACTTC
TRBD1 | few | TRBJ1-1 | TRBV7-3 | CASSLQGPNTEAFF | TGTGCCAGCAGCCTACAGGGGCCGAACACTGAAGCTTTCTTT
NA | NA | TRBJ1-1 | TRBV6-5 | CASRGQRNTEAFF | TGTGCCAGCAGAGGACAGAGGAACACTGAAGCTTTCTTT
TRBD1 | NA | TRBJ1-5 | TRBV7-2 | CASSLKTGLNQPQHF | TGTGCCAGCAGCTTAAAGACAGGGCTCAATCAGCCCCAGCATTTT
TRBD2 | NA | TRBJ2-7 | TRBV5-1 | CASSKNPGGSYEQYF | TGCGCCAGCAGCAAAAATCCGGGGGGTTCCTACGAGCAGTACTTC
TRBD1 | NA | TRBJ2-5 | TRBV7-2 | CASSLEPRGQETQYF | TGTGCCAGCAGCTTAGAGCCCAGGGGGCAAGAGACCCAGTACTTC
TRBD2 | NA | TRBJ2-3 | TRBV18 | CASSPPLAGADTQYF | TGTGCCAGCTCACCACCTTTAGCGGGGGCAGATACGCAGTATTTT
TRBD2 | NA | TRBJ2-3 | TRBV7-2 | CASTKASGSIASTDTQYF | TGTGCCAGCACCAAAGCCAGCGGGAGTATCGCGAGCACAGATACGCAGTATTTT
TRBD1 | NA | TRBJ2-7 | TRBV7-9 | CASSPGQEAYEQYF | TGTGCCAGCAGCCCCGGACAGGAGGCCTACGAGCAGTACTTC
TRBD2 | NA | TRBJ2-7 | TRBV15 | CATSRAGGGLAYEQYF | TGTGCCACCAGCAGAGCAGGCGGGGGACTGGCCTACGAGCAGTACTTC
NA | NA | TRBJ1-6 | TRBV6-1 | CASSEFGGYNSPLHF | TGTGCCAGCAGTGAATTTGGAGGGTATAATTCACCCCTCCACTTT
TRBD1 | NA | TRBJ2-7 | TRBV5-4 | CASSIPGQGVEQYF | TGTGCCAGCAGCATCCCGGGACAGGGGGTCGAGCAGTACTTC
NA | NA | TRBJ2-7 | TRBV5-1 | CASSITWTDSYEQYF | TGCGCCAGCAGCATAACCTGGACAGACTCCTACGAGCAGTACTTC
TRBD1 | NA | TRBJ2-7 | TRBV19 | CASSVGGGEQYF | TGTGCCAGTAGTGTAGGGGGCGGCGAGCAGTACTTC
NA | once | TRBJ2-5 | TRBV9 | CASSTREGGRETQYF | TGTGCCAGCAGCACCCGTGAGGGGGGGCGAGAGACCCAGTACTTC
TRBD2 | NA | TRBJ2-1 | TRBV27 | CASSLLLAGVHNEQFF | TGTGCCAGCAGTTTATTACTAGCGGGAGTCCATAATGAGCAGTTCTTC
TRBD1 | NA | TRBJ1-2 | TRBV7-7 | CASSPGTDVWFYTF | TGTGCCAGCAGCCCGGGGACAGACGTCTGGTTCTACACCTTC
TRBD2 | NA | TRBJ2-7 | TRBV6-6 | CASRRTSGSSYEQYF | TGTGCCAGCAGAAGGACTAGCGGGAGCTCCTACGAGCAGTACTTC
TRBD2 | NA | TRBJ2-7 | TRBV19 | CASSSGTSGYEQYF | TGTGCCAGTAGTAGCGGGACTAGCGGCTACGAGCAGTACTTC
TRBD2 | few | TRBJ2-7 | TRBV7-9 | CASSQAAGDLDEQYF | TGTGCCAGCAGCCAAGCAGCGGGAGATTTGGACGAGCAGTACTTC
NA | NA | TRBJ2-7 | TRBV6-5 | CASISGGGYEQYF | TGTGCCAGCATCTCAGGGGGAGGTTACGAGCAGTACTTC
TRBD1 | NA | TRBJ1-2 | TRBV4-2 | CASSQTSGTGPGYGYTF | TGTGCCAGCAGCCAAACCTCCGGGACAGGGCCTGGCTATGGCTACACCTTC
TRBD2 | NA | TRBJ2-3 | TRBV7-2 | CASSQGTSPDTQYF | TGTGCCAGCAGCCAAGGGACTAGCCCCGATACGCAGTATTTT
TRBD1 | NA | TRBJ1-5 | TRBV7-2 | CASSTGGGYSNQPQHF | TGTGCCAGCAGTACAGGAGGGGGCTACAGCAATCAGCCCCAGCATTTT
TRBD2 | NA | TRBJ2-2 | TRBV5-6 | CASSYQLAGGKVGTGELFF | TGTGCCAGCAGCTACCAACTAGCGGGAGGGAAAGTTGGGACCGGGGAGCTGTTTTTT
NA | NA | TRBJ2-7 | TRBV18 | CASSPQRSSYEQYF | TGTGCCAGCTCACCTCAGCGGAGCTCCTACGAGCAGTACTTC
TRBD1 | NA | TRBJ1-4 | TRBV5-6 | CASSPDRGPEKLFF | TGTGCCAGCAGCCCAGACAGGGGCCCTGAAAAACTGTTTTTT
NA | once | TRBJ2-1 | TRBV7-3 | CASSLIPYNEQFF | TGTGCCAGCAGCTTAATTCCTTACAATGAGCAGTTCTTC
NA | NA | TRBJ1-3 | TRBV12-5 | CASITGTTSLSGNTIYF | TGTGCTAGTATTACCGGGACAACGAGCCTCTCTGGAAACACCATATATTTT
TRBD1 | NA | TRBJ1-2 | TRBV9 | CASRLQGTYGYTF | TGTGCCAGCAGATTACAGGGGACCTATGGCTACACCTTC
NA | NA | TRBJ2-3 | TRBV4-3 | CASSQGAPSTDTQYF | TGCGCCAGCAGCCAAGGAGCTCCTAGCACAGATACGCAGTATTTT
TRBD1 | few | TRBJ1-3 | TRBV4-2 | CASSPGGRGLAGNTIYF | TGTGCCAGCAGCCCGGGGGGCAGGGGGCTCGCTGGAAACACCATATATTTT
TRBD1 | NA | TRBJ1-1 | TRBV7-8 | CASSLVGGTVNTEAFF | TGTGCCAGCAGCTTAGTGGGTGGGACAGTGAACACTGAAGCTTTCTTT
NA | once | TRBJ2-3 | TRBV7-8 | CASSLLESLPDTQYF | TGTGCCAGCAGCTTACTAGAAAGTCTTCCAGATACGCAGTATTTT
TRBD2 | once | TRBJ2-7 | TRBV10-3 | CAISGISGSSYEQYF | TGTGCCATCAGTGGCATCAGCGGGAGTTCTTACGAGCAGTACTTC
NA | NA | TRBJ2-3 | TRBV11-1 | CASSARGLPSGTQYF | TGTGCCAGCAGCGCGAGGGGACTCCCGAGCGGTACGCAGTATTTT
NA | NA | TRBJ2-7 | TRBV19 | CASSPGGRGQYF | TGTGCCAGTAGTCCCGGTGGCCGAGGGCAGTACTTC
TRBD1 | NA | TRBJ2-2 | TRBV6-1 | CASRKGTADTGELFF | TGTGCCAGTAGAAAGGGGACAGCCGACACCGGGGAGCTGTTTTTT
TRBD1 | NA | TRBJ1-1 | TRBV10-1 | CASSESSGQGMNTEAFF | TGCGCCAGCAGTGAGTCGAGTGGACAGGGCATGAACACTGAAGCTTTCTTT
NA | NA | TRBJ1-1 | TRBV4-3 | CASSQDGGADTEAFF | TGCGCCAGCAGCCAAGATGGTGGAGCCGACACTGAAGCTTTCTTT
NA | NA | TRBJ2-1 | TRBV14 | CASSQDVSAGARNEQFF | TGTGCCAGCAGCCAAGATGTGTCGGCGGGGGCGAGAAATGAGCAGTTCTTC
NA | NA | TRBJ2-5 | TRBV7-9 | CASSLALFPETQYF | TGTGCCAGCAGCTTAGCCCTCTTTCCTGAGACCCAGTACTTC
TRBD2 | NA | TRBJ2-3 | TRBV10-3 | CAISGGGGGPNTQYF | TGTGCCATCAGCGGTGGCGGGGGGGGACCTAATACGCAGTATTTT
TRBD1 | NA | TRBJ1-2 | TRBV6-5 | CASSSIDRGGGYTF | TGTGCCAGCAGTTCCATCGACAGGGGCGGCGGCTACACCTTC